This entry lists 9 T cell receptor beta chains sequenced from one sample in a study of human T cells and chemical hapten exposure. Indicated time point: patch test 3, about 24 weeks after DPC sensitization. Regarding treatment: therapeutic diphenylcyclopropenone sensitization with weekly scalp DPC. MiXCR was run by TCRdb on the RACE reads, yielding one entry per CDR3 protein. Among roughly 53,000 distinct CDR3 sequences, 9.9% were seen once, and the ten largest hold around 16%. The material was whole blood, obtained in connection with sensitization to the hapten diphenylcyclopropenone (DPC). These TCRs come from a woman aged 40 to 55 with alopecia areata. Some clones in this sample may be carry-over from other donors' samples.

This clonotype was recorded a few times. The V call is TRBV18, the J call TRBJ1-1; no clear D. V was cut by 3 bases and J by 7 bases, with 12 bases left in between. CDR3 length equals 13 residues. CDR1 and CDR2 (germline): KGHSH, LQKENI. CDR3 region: CASSPDSSNEAFF. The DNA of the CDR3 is TGTGCCAGCTCACCCGATTCGAGTAATGAAGCTTTCTTT.

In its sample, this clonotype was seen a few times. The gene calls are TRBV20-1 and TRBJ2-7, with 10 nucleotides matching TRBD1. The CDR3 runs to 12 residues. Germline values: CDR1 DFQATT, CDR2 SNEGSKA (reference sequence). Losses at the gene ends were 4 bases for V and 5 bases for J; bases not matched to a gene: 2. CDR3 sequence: CSAKTGGDEQYF. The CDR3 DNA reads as TGCAGTGCTAAGACAGGGGGCGACGAGCAGTACTTC.

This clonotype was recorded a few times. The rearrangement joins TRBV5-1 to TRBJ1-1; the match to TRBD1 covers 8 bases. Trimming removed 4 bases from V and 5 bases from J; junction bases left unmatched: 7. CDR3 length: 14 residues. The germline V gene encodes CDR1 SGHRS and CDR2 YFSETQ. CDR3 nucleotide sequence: TGCGCCAGCAGCCGGACAGGGTCTCGAACTGAAGCTTTCTTT. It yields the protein CASSRTGSRTEAFF.

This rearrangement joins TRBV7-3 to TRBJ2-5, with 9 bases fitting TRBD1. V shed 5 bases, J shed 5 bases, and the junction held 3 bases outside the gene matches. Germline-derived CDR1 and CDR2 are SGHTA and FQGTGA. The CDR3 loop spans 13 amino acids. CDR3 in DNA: TGTGCCAGCAGCCGGACAGGGGTGGAGACCCAGTACTTC. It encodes CASSRTGVETQYF.

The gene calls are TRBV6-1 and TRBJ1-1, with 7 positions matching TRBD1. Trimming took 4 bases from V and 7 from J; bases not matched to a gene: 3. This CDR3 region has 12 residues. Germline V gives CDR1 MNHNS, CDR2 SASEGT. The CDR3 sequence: CASSGDRVEAFF. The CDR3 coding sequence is TGTGCCAGCAGTGGCGACAGGGTTGAAGCTTTCTTT.

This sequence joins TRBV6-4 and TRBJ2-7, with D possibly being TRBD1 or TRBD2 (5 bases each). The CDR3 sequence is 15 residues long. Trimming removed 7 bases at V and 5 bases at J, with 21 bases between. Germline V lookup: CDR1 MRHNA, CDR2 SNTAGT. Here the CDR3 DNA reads TGTGCCAGCACTCCGCAAGCTTGGGGGTTTGACGAGCAGTACTTC. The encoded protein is CASTPQAWGFDEQYF.

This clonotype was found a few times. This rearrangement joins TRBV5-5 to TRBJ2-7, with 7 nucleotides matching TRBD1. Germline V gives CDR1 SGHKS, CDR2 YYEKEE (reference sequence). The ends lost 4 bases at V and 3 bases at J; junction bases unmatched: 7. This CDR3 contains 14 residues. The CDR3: CASSLRTGNYEQYF. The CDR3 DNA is TGTGCCAGCAGCCTTCGGACAGGAAACTACGAGCAGTACTTC.

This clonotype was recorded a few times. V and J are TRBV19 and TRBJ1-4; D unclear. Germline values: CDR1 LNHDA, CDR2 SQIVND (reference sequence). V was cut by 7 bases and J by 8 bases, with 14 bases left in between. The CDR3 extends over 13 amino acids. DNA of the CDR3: TGTGCCAGTACAGAGGGATGGGAGGAAAAACTGTTTTTT. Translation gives CASTEGWEEKLFF.

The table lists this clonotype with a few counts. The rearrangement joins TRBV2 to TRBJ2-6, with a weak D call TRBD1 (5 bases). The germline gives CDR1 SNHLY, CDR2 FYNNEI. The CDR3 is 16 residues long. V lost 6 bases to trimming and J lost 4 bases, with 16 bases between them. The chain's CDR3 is CASRGYRGSGANVLTF. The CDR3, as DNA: TGTGCCAGCAGGGGATATAGGGGATCCGGGGCCAACGTCCTGACTTTC.